This T cell receptor beta chain was recorded in a study of shared clonotypes between healthy human individuals. It was across several immunoSEQ plates that each subset's genomic DNA was evenly split. Profiling relied on immunoSEQ multiplex PCR, and the TCRdb table lists in-frame clones only, not all of them. The sample carries roughly 2.2 million clones, around 90% recorded once. J was trimmed by 6 bases and V by 5 bases; bases with no gene match: 6. This CDR3 is built from 14 residues. The germline V gene has CDR1 LNHDA and CDR2 SQIVND (reference sequence). Sequenced material: naive CD4+ T cells from PBMCs. Subset of the sample: CD45RA+ positively selected. The rearrangement joins TRBV19 to TRBJ1-5; 8 nucleotides line up with TRBD1. The origin of this receptor is a man younger than 35 in good health. Some clones in this sample may be carry-over from other donors' samples. The CDR3 bases are TGTGCCAGTAGTCGGACAGGGTACCTTCAGCCCCAGCATTTT. It yields the protein CASSRTGYLQPQHF.